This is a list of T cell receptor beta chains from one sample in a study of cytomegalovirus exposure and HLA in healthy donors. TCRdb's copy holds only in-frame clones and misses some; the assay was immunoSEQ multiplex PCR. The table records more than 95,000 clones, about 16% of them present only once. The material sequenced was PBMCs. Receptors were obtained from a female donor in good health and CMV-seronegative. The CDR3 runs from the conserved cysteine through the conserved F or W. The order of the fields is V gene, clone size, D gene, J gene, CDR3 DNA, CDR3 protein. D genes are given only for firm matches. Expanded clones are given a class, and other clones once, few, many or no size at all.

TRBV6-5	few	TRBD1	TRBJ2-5	TGTGCCAGCAAGTCAACAGGGGGCTTCCAAGAGACCCAGTACTTC	CASKSTGGFQETQYF
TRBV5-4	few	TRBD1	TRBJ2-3	TGTGCCAGCAGCTGGGACAGGGGTGCAGATACGCAGTATTTT	CASSWDRGADTQYF
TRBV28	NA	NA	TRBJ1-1	TGTGCCAGCAGTTTCATGAACACTGAAGCTTTCTTT	CASSFMNTEAFF
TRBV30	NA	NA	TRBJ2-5	TGTGCCTGGAGTGGGGTTTGGGGCCAGCGAGAGACCCAGTACTTC	CAWSGVWGQRETQYF
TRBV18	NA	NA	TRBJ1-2	TGTGCCAGCTCACCCTTACAGGGAAACTATGGCTACACCTTC	CASSPLQGNYGYTF
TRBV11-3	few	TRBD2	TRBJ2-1	TGTGCCAGCAGCTTAGATTCGGGAGCGGGAGCGAATGAGCAGTTCTTC	CASSLDSGAGANEQFF
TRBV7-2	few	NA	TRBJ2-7	TGTGCCAGCAGCTTAGCGCGTGGGAGGGGGGGGGTCTACGAGCAGTACTTC	CASSLARGRGGVYEQYF
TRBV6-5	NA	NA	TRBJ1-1	TGTGCCAGCAGTTACTCTAGGGGAAACTCTGAAGCTTTCTTT	CASSYSRGNSEAFF
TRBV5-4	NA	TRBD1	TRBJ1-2	TGTGCCAGCAGGCAGACAGGGGACGGCTATGGCTACACCTTC	CASRQTGDGYGYTF
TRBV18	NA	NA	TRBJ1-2	TGTGCCAGCTCACCAAAAACAGGACCTACTAACTATGGCTACACCTTC	CASSPKTGPTNYGYTF
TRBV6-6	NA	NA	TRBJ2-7	TGTGCCAGCAGTTACTCGGGCGGGCAAGACTACGAGCAGTACTTC	CASSYSGGQDYEQYF
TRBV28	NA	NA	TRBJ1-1	TGTGCCAGCAGTTTATCTACCCGGGACACAGAAGCTTTCTTT	CASSLSTRDTEAFF
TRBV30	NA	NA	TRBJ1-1	TGTGCCTGGACCCGGGGATTATCGAACACTGAAGCTTTCTTT	CAWTRGLSNTEAFF
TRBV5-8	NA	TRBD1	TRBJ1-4	TGTGCCAGCAGCGACCTACAGGGGCCAACTAATGAAAAACTGTTTTTT	CASSDLQGPTNEKLFF
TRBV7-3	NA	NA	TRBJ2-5	TGTGCCAGCAGTTCGAGGGATCAAGAGACCCAGTACTTC	CASSSRDQETQYF
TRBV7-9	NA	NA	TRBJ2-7	TGTGCCAGCAGCTTACAGGGCCGCTACGAGCAGTACTTC	CASSLQGRYEQYF
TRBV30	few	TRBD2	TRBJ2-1	TGTGCCTGGGCCGGGACTAGCGGATACAATGAGCAGTTCTTC	CAWAGTSGYNEQFF
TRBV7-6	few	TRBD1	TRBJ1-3	TGTGCCAGCAGCTCGACAGGGAGCTCTGGAAACACCATATATTTT	CASSSTGSSGNTIYF
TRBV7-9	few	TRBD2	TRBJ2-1	TGTGCCAGCAGCACTAGCGTAAGCTCCTACAATGAGCAGTTCTTC	CASSTSVSSYNEQFF
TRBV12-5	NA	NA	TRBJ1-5	TGTGCTAGTGGTTTGGTTGGAGGTGGAAATCAGCCCCAGCATTTT	CASGLVGGGNQPQHF
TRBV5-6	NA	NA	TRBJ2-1	TGTGCCAGCAGCTTGGGACTAGTGGGCTCCTACAATGAGCAGTTCTTC	CASSLGLVGSYNEQFF
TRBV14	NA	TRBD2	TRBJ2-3	TGTGCCAGCCTGACTAGCGGCACAGATACGCAGTATTTT	CASLTSGTDTQYF
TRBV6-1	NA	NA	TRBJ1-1	TGTGCCAGCAGTGAAACAGTGGGGCTTTGGGGGAACACTGAAGCTTTCTTT	CASSETVGLWGNTEAFF
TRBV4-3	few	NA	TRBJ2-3	TGCGCCAGCAGCCAAGTCCTAGGCGATACGCAGTATTTT	CASSQVLGDTQYF
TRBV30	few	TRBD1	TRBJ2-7	TGTGCCTGGAGTCCCCCAGGACAGGGCCCACACTCCTACGAGCAGTACTTC	CAWSPPGQGPHSYEQYF
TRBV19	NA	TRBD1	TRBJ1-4	TGTGCCAGTAGCCGCCGGGACAGGGGGAATGAAAAACTGTTTTTT	CASSRRDRGNEKLFF
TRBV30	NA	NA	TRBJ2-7	TGTGCCTGGAGTCGGCGGGCGGGAGAGCAGTACTTC	CAWSRRAGEQYF
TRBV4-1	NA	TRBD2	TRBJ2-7	TGCGCCAGCAGCCGCCAACTAGCGGGGTTGTACGAGCAGTACTTC	CASSRQLAGLYEQYF
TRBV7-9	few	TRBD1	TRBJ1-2	TGTGCCAGCAGCTACGGGACAGGGGAGGGCTACACCTTC	CASSYGTGEGYTF
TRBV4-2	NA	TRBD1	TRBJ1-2	TGTGCCAGCAGCCAAGATCGGACAGGGATCCCCTATGGCTACACCTTC	CASSQDRTGIPYGYTF
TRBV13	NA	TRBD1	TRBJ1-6	TGTGCCAGCAGCTTGGGACAGGCGAATTCACCCCTCCACTTT	CASSLGQANSPLHF
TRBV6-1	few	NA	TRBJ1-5	TGTGCCACCCTCGGGGAGGTGCAGCCCCAGCATTTT	CATLGEVQPQHF
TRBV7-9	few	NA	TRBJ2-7	TGTGCCAGCAGCTCCCCAGGGGACAACCTCTACGAGCAGTACTTC	CASSSPGDNLYEQYF
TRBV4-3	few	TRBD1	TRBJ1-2	TGCGCCAGCAGCCAAGGGCGCAGGGGGCTTGGCTACACCTTC	CASSQGRRGLGYTF
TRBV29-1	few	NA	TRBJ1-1	TGCAGCGTTGGGACAGAGGGGGTGAGAGCTTTCTTT	CSVGTEGVRAFF
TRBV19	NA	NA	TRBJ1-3	TGTGCCAGTAGTATAGCTGGCAGGGCAGGTGGAAACACCATATATTTT	CASSIAGRAGGNTIYF
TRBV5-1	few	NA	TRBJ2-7	TGCGCCAGCAGCTTGCTTCGGGTCTCCTACGAGCAGTACTTC	CASSLLRVSYEQYF
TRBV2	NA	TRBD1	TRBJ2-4	TGTGCCAGCAACCGGGACAGGACTAACTTC	CASNRDRTNF
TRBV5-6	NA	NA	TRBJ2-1	TGTGCCAGCAGCCCGGGACAGGGTAGCGGGATATTCTATGAGCAGTTCTTC	CASSPGQGSGIFYEQFF
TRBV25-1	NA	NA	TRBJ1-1	TGTGCCAGCAGTGAGAGTGCAGCGGCTTTCTTT	CASSESAAAFF
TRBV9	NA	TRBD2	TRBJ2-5	TGTGCCAGCAGCGCGTTCGGGACTAGCGTTAAAGAGACCCAGTACTTC	CASSAFGTSVKETQYF
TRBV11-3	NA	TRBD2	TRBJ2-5	TGTGCCAGCAGCTCGGGGGGGGTAGAAGAGACCCAGTACTTC	CASSSGGVEETQYF
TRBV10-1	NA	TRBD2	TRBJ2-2	TGCGCCAGCAGTGAGTCCGCGGGAGGAACCGGGGAGCTGTTTTTT	CASSESAGGTGELFF
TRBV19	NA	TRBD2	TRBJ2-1	TGTGCCAGTAGTTCCCGGACTAGCGGGAGAATCTACAATGAGCAGTTCTTC	CASSSRTSGRIYNEQFF
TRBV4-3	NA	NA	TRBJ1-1	TGCGCCAGCAGCCAAGACGGGTCGCTCACTGAAGCTTTCTTT	CASSQDGSLTEAFF
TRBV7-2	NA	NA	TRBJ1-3	TGTGCCAGCAGCTTAGTTGTGCGAAACTCTGGAAACACCATATATTTT	CASSLVVRNSGNTIYF
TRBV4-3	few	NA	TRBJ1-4	TGCGCCAGCAGCCAAGAAATTAGGGGAAAGAGTGAAAAACTGTTTTTT	CASSQEIRGKSEKLFF
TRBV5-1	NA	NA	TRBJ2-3	TGCGCCAGCAGCTTGGGGCAGAACACAGATACGCAGTATTTT	CASSLGQNTDTQYF
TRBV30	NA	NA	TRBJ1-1	TGTGCCTGGAGTGGTGGAGGGGCTTCCATGAACACTGAAGCTTTCTTT	CAWSGGGASMNTEAFF
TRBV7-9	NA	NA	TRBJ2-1	TGTGCCAGCAGCGTGACAGTCTTTGAGCAGTTCTTC	CASSVTVFEQFF
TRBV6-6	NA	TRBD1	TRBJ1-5	TGTGCCAGCAGCCTGGACAGGGGGCTTAGTCAGCCCCAGCATTTT	CASSLDRGLSQPQHF
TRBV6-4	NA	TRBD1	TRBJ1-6	TGTGCCAGCAGCGCACAGGGGATGGATTCACCCCTCCACTTT	CASSAQGMDSPLHF
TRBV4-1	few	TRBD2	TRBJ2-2	TGCGCCAGCAGCCAAGTGTCTAGCGGGAGGGGAGACGGGGAGCTGTTTTTT	CASSQVSSGRGDGELFF
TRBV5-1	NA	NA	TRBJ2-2	TGCGCCAGCAGCTTACTAGGGAACACCGGGGAGCTGTTTTTT	CASSLLGNTGELFF
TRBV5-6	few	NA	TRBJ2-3	TGTGCCAGCAGCTTGGGAGGAAACCCCACAGATACGCAGTATTTT	CASSLGGNPTDTQYF
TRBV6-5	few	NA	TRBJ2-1	TGTGCCACCACCCGTCGGAATGAGCAGTTCTTC	CATTRRNEQFF
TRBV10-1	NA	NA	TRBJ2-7	TGCGCCAGCAGTCAGGGTAATAGCTACGAGCAGTACTTC	CASSQGNSYEQYF
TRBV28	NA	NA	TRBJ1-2	TGTGCCAGCAGACATGTCCGGGCGGGCGGCTACACCTTC	CASRHVRAGGYTF
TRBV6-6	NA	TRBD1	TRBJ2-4	TGTGCCAGCAGACCCATAGGGACAGGCAAAAACATTCAGTACTTC	CASRPIGTGKNIQYF
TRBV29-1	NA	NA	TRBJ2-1	TGCAGCGTTAGGGGGACGGCTTACAATGAGCAGTTCTTC	CSVRGTAYNEQFF